A single sample is the source of the 2 T cell receptor beta chains below, sequenced in a study of blood T cell repertoires in COVID-19. Sequencing was performed with immunoSEQ multiplex PCR; in TCRdb, only in-frame clones are kept and a portion is missing. The sample consists of roughly 380,000 clones, 87% of them appearing once. The sample consisted of PBMCs or T cells enriched from blood (not recorded which). These receptors originate from a woman in her thirties who had recovered from COVID-19.

The chain has TRBV5-1 and TRBJ1-6; 7 bases line up with TRBD1. This CDR3 has 17 residues. Germline V gives CDR1 SGHRS, CDR2 YFSETQ. J lost 0 bases, V lost 0 bases, and 3 bases had no gene match. This CDR3 is CASSLEPGGSYNSPLHF. As DNA, the CDR3 is TGCGCCAGCAGCTTGGAGCCAGGGGGCTCCTATAATTCACCCCTCCACTTT.

The chain employs TRBV20-1 and TRBJ2-4; TRBD2 might be the D (6 bases). Germline V CDR1 and CDR2: DFQATT, SNEGSKA (reference sequence). The V end lost 3 bases, the J end lost 6 bases, and 21 bases lay between the germline ends. CDR3 size: 16 residues. The CDR3 spells CSASLPLRGGGNIQYF. CDR3 in DNA: TGCAGTGCTAGTCTTCCGTTGAGGGGAGGTGGAAACATTCAGTACTTC.